These 25 T cell receptor beta chains originate from one sample sequenced in a study of beta chain features in type 1 diabetes. The authors reverse transcribed all of the isolated RNA, so sequencing captured expressed TCRB transcripts. Clones were sequenced by immunoSEQ multiplex PCR, and TCRdb holds only the in-frame ones, with some missing. Among hundreds of thousands of clones listed, 30% were seen once. The specimen was naive CD4+ T cells from blood. The receptors come from a man between 18 and 35 years old in good health.

The chain carries TRBV2 and TRBJ2-3, with 7 bases aligning to TRBD2. CDR3 length: 14 amino acids. The germline V gene encodes CDR1 SNHLY and CDR2 FYNNEI. V shed 5 bases and J 2 bases; nucleotides not matched to a gene: 4. CDR3: CASSTSAYTDTQYF. The CDR3 region has the DNA TGTGCCAGCAGTACTAGCGCCTACACAGATACGCAGTATTTT.

This clone was observed a few times. The chain joins TRBV4-1 to TRBJ1-2, with D possibly matching TRBD1 (5 bases). This CDR3 spans 14 amino acids. Trimming cost V 1 base and J 8 bases, with 14 bases left between them. The germline gives CDR1 MGHRA, CDR2 YSYEKL. The CDR3 DNA follows: TGCGCCAGCAGCCAAGCTGGTGCAGGACAAGGCTACACCTTC. Translation gives CASSQAGAGQGYTF.

The V and J genes are TRBV5-1 and TRBJ2-7; tentatively, D is TRBD1 or TRBD2 (5 bases each). With 2 bases removed from V and 4 bases from J, the gap between germline ends came to 13 bases. This CDR3 comprises 14 residues. CDR1 is SGHRS and CDR2 is YFSETQ in the germline V gene. Here the CDR3 DNA reads TGCGCCAGCAGCTTTGGTTCGGGACGGTACGAGCAGTACTTC. It codes for CASSFGSGRYEQYF. Together with reference TRBV5-1 and TRBJ2-7, the CDR3 gives the full variable domain: KAGVTQTPRYLIKTRGQQVTLSCSPISGHRSVSWYQQTPGQGLQFLFEYFSETQRNKGNFPGRFSGRQFSNSRSEMNVSTLELGDSALYLCASSFGSGRYEQYFGPGTRLTVT.

This clone was counted a few times. The rearrangement uses TRBV25-1 and TRBJ2-1; 7 bases are a match to TRBD1. The J segment lost 1 base and the V segment lost 9 bases, leaving 12 bases of the junction unmatched. CDR3 length: 16 residues. Germline CDR1 and CDR2: MGHDK and SYGVNS. CDR3 in amino acids: CASSAQGSPSYNEQFF. CDR3 coding DNA: TGTGCCAGTTCGGCACAGGGGTCCCCATCCTACAATGAGCAGTTCTTC.

This clone appeared a few times. The chain links TRBV5-4 to TRBJ2-7; D could derive from TRBD1 or TRBD2 (5 bases each). Germline CDR1 and CDR2: SGHNT and YYREEE (reference sequence). With 3 bases removed from V and 2 bases from J, the gap between germline ends came to 15 bases. The CDR3 is made up of 15 amino acids. CDR3 residues: CASSWGTVSTYEQYF. Written as DNA, the CDR3 is TGTGCCAGCAGCTGGGGGACGGTCAGTACCTACGAGCAGTACTTC.

This clone turned up a few times. The chain couples TRBV2 to TRBJ2-1; D perhaps matches TRBD2 (6 bases). Germline V CDR1 and CDR2: SNHLY, FYNNEI. CDR3 length: 15 amino acids. The ends were cut back, 5 bases at V and 0 bases at J, with 11 bases in the middle. CDR3 nucleotides: TGTGCCAGCAGTAGGGGACTTTCCTCCTACAATGAGCAGTTCTTC. It is translated as CASSRGLSSYNEQFF.

This chain connects TRBV11-2 to TRBJ1-1; D not certain. CDR1 and CDR2 (germline): SGHAT, FQNNGV. This CDR3 is 11 amino acids long. Trimming pared 4 bases from V and 8 bases from J, leaving 8 bases between. This chain's CDR3 is CASSYYSEAFF. CDR3 bases: TGTGCCAGCAGCTATTACAGCGAAGCTTTCTTT.

The rearrangement uses TRBV7-2 and TRBJ2-7; 11 bases are a match to TRBD2. From germline, CDR1 is SGHTA and CDR2 FQGNSA. The CDR3 runs to 15 residues. Trimming removed 5 bases from V and 2 bases from J; junction bases left unmatched: 5. In nucleotides, the CDR3 is TGTGCCAGCAGCCACGGGACTAGCGGCGCCTACGAGCAGTACTTC. Protein sequence: CASSHGTSGAYEQYF.

The V call is TRBV9, the J call TRBJ1-3; D remains ambiguous. The V end lost 3 bases, the J end lost 3 bases, and 10 bases lay between the germline ends. The germline gives CDR1 SGDLS, CDR2 YYNGEE. CDR3 length: 14 amino acids. The CDR3 region has the DNA TGTGCCAGCAGCGCGAGGGAGTTTGGAAACACCATATATTTT. Residues: CASSAREFGNTIYF.

The chain couples TRBV30 to TRBJ1-2; D possibly corresponds to TRBD1 (5 bases). From germline, CDR1 is GTSNPN and CDR2 SVGIG (reference sequence). The ends were cut back, 2 bases at V and 8 bases at J, with 12 bases in the middle. There are 12 residues in the CDR3. Here the CDR3 DNA reads TGTGCCTGGAGTCGGGCAGGGTTGGGCTACACCTTC. It translates to CAWSRAGLGYTF.

The rearrangement uses TRBV4-2 and TRBJ2-7, with D perhaps being TRBD1 or TRBD2 (6 bases each). CDR1 is LGHNA, CDR2 YNFKEQ, per germline. Trimming removed 5 bases at V and 2 bases at J, with 19 bases between. The CDR3 is 16 amino acids. The CDR3, as DNA: TGTGCCAGCAGCTCAGCCGGGGGCGGCGATCCCTACGAGCAGTACTTC. Encoded protein: CASSSAGGGDPYEQYF.

The genes are TRBV15 and TRBJ2-1; D gene unclear. This CDR3 has 12 residues. V lost 3 bases and J lost 9, with 9 bases in between. Germline-derived CDR1 and CDR2 are LNHNV and YYDKDF (reference sequence). In DNA, the CDR3 is TGTGCCACCAGCAGGGGCTTTCTTGAGCAGTTCTTC. Residues: CATSRGFLEQFF.

This clone was counted only a few times. The chain employs TRBV7-2 and TRBJ1-2, with no clear D. The CDR3 is 14 amino acids. Germline V lookup: CDR1 SGHTA, CDR2 FQGNSA. V dropped 4 bases and J dropped 4 bases, with 13 bases sitting between them. The CDR3 bases are TGTGCCAGCAGCTACGACCTGGGCAGCTATGGCTACACCTTC. Translated, it gives CASSYDLGSYGYTF.

The CDR3 sequence is CATSRSLAGYETQYF. In DNA form, the CDR3 reads TGTGCCACCAGCAGATCACTAGCGGGATACGAGACCCAGTACTTC. The rearrangement links TRBV15 to TRBJ2-5; TRBD2 matches at 10 bases. CDR3 length: 15 residues. Germline lookup yields CDR1 LNHNV and CDR2 YYDKDF (reference sequence). V trimming: 2 bases; J trimming: 5 bases; junction bases outside the gene matches: 5.

The chain links TRBV2 to TRBJ2-7, with D hard to call. Trimming removed 6 bases at V and 1 base at J, with 13 bases between. CDR1 and CDR2 from the germline V gene are SNHLY and FYNNEI. The CDR3 runs 14 residues. This CDR3 is CASRAEITSYEQYF. Here the CDR3 DNA reads TGTGCCAGCAGGGCGGAAATAACTTCCTACGAGCAGTACTTC.

The table lists this clone with a few counts. V and J are TRBV29-1 and TRBJ1-3; D gene ambiguous. This CDR3 has 12 residues. V was shortened by 5 bases and J by 7 bases, with 12 bases between the two germline ends. In germline, CDR1 is SQVTM, CDR2 ANQGSEA. The CDR3, as DNA: TGCAGCGTTAGAGACCTCCGGAACACCATATATTTT. Protein sequence: CSVRDLRNTIYF.

V gene TRBV9 combines with J gene TRBJ2-2, with unresolved D. In germline, CDR1 is SGDLS, CDR2 YYNGEE. The CDR3 extends over 15 amino acids. Trimming shortened V by 4 bases and J by 3 bases, and 13 bases separated the two germline ends. For the CDR3, the DNA is TGTGCCAGCAGCCTCGATGTCGGCCACACCGGGGAGCTGTTTTTT. Translated: CASSLDVGHTGELFF.

This clone was seen a handful of times. The chain recombines TRBV7-2 with TRBJ2-6; D not certain. This CDR3 spans 15 amino acids. The V gene's germline CDR1 is SGHTA and CDR2 FQGNSA. V shed 5 bases and J shed 2 bases, with 10 bases lying between them. The CDR3 DNA sequence: TGTGCCAGCAGCCCGGGCCCGCCTGGGGCCAACGTCCTGACTTTC. Protein sequence: CASSPGPPGANVLTF. Filled out from reference TRBV7-2 and TRBJ2-6, the complete variable domain reads GAGVSQSPSNKVTEKGKDVELRCDPISGHTALYWYRQSLGQGLEFLIYFQGNSAPDKSGLPSDRFSAERTGGSVSTLTIQRTQQEDSAVYLCASSPGPPGANVLTFGAGSRLTVL.

In its sample, this clone was seen once. This chain connects TRBV7-9 to TRBJ2-1; 10 nucleotides line up with TRBD2. The junction had 2 bases not matched to a gene; V was cut back by 3 bases and J by 6 bases. Germline V lookup: CDR1 SEHNR, CDR2 FQNEAQ (reference sequence). The CDR3 is 14 residues long. CDR3 nucleotide sequence: TGTGCCAGCAGCTTCCAGCGGGGGGGCAATGAGCAGTTCTTC. Amino acid sequence: CASSFQRGGNEQFF.

This clone was observed a few times. The rearrangement uses TRBV29-1 and TRBJ2-7, with TRBD2 matching 11 bases. V was clipped by 4 bases and J by 4 bases; unmatched bases: 6. The CDR3 loop spans 14 amino acids. Germline values: CDR1 SQVTM, CDR2 ANQGSEA. The CDR3 protein is CSVAIAGGPYEQYF. In DNA, the CDR3 is TGCAGCGTTGCCATAGCGGGAGGGCCGTACGAGCAGTACTTC.

This clone was found once. This rearrangement joins TRBV5-4 to TRBJ2-7; D remains unclear. Germline CDR1 SGHNT, CDR2 YYREEE (reference sequence). The CDR3 loop spans 14 amino acids. Deletions cut 1 base from V and 1 base from J, with 9 bases between. The CDR3 nucleotides are TGTGCCAGCAGCTTGCCTGTGCAGTCCTACGAGCAGTACTTC. Its translation is CASSLPVQSYEQYF.

Comment on this clone: One end of the junction does not line up with germline, which may come from a read error. The rearrangement uses TRBV20-1 and TRBJ1-2, with D unclear. Germline V gives CDR1 DFQATT, CDR2 SNEGSKA (reference sequence). The CDR3 runs 9 residues. The DNA for the CDR3 is TGCAGTGATCAACAAGGTTTCGCCTTC. Translation: CSDQQGFAF.

This CDR3 is CASSHIAGGGYNEQFF. In DNA, the CDR3 is TGTGCCAGCAGCCACATAGCGGGAGGAGGATACAATGAGCAGTTCTTC. The gene calls are TRBV7-9 and TRBJ2-1, with 10 bases identical to TRBD2. CDR1 is SEHNR and CDR2 is FQNEAQ in the germline V gene (reference sequence). Trimming removed 5 bases from V and 4 bases from J; junction bases left unmatched: 8. This CDR3 contains 16 residues.

As to this clone: This sample includes further DNA sequences coding for the same CDR3. The genes are TRBV18 and TRBJ2-2; TRBD1 agrees at 9 bases. This CDR3 is built from 16 residues. Germline V lookup: CDR1 KGHSH, CDR2 LQKENI. Trimming cost V 0 bases and J 4 bases; bases outside gene matches: 3. The CDR3 loop reads CASSPPRDRVTGELFF. For the CDR3, the DNA is TGTGCCAGCTCACCACCACGGGACAGGGTCACCGGGGAGCTGTTTTTT. The full variable domain, its missing parts supplied by reference TRBV18 and TRBJ2-2, is NAGVMQNPRHLVRRRGQEARLRCSPMKGHSHVYWYRQLPEEGLKFMVYLQKENIIDESGMPKERFSAEFPKEGPSILRIQQVVRGDSAAYFCASSPPRDRVTGELFFGEGSRLTVL.

This clone was recorded a few times. The gene calls are TRBV15 and TRBJ2-3; TRBD2 might be the D (5 bases). The length of the CDR3 is 17 residues. V shed 0 bases and J shed 1 base, with 14 bases lying between them. Germline assignment: CDR1 LNHNV and CDR2 YYDKDF (reference sequence). The CDR3 region has the DNA TGTGCCACCAGCAGAGATCGCGGGCGGGTGGGCACAGATACGCAGTATTTT. This sequence encodes CATSRDRGRVGTDTQYF.